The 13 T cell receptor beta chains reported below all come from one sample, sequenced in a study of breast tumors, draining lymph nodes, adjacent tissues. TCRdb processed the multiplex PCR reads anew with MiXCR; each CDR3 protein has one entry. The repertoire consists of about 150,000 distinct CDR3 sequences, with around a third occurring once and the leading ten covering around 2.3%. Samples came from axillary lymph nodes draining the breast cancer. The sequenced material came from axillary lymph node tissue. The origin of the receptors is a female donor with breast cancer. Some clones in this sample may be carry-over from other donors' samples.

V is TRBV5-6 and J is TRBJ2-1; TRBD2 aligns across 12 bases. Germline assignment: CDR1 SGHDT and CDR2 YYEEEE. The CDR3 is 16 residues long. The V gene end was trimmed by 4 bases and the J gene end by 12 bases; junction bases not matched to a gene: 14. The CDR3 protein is CASSPGLAGLTDTQFF. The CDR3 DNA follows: TGTGCCAGCAGCCCGGGACTAGCGGGCCTCACAGATACGCAGTTCTTC.

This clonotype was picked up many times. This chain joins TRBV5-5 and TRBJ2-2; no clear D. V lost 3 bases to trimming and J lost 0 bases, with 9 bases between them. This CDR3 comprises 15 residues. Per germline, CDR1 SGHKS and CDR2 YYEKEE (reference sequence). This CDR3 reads CASSSGYTNTGELFF. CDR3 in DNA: TGTGCCAGCAGCTCCGGATACACGAACACCGGGGAGCTGTTTTTT.

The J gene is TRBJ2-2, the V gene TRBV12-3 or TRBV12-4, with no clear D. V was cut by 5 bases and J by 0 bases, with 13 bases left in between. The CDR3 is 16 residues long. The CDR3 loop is CASSDSGIANTGELFF. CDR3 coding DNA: TGTGCCAGCAGTGACTCGGGTATCGCGAACACCGGGGAGCTGTTTTTT.

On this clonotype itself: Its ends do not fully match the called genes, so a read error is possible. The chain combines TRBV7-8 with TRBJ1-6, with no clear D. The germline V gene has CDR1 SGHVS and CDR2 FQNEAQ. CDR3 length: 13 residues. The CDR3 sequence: CASSLSGNPPLHF. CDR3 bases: TGCGCCAGCAGCTTATCGGGTAACCCACCCCTCCACTTT.

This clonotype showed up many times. CDR3 sequence: CASSLEGQGRTGELFF. The CDR3 region has the DNA TGCGCCAGCAGCTTGGAGGGACAGGGAAGGACCGGGGAGCTGTTTTTT. This chain joins TRBV5-1 and TRBJ2-2; 9 bases align to TRBD1. The CDR3 loop spans 16 amino acids. In germline, CDR1 is SGHRS, CDR2 YFSETQ. V trimming: 0 bases; J trimming: 5 bases; junction bases outside the gene matches: 5.

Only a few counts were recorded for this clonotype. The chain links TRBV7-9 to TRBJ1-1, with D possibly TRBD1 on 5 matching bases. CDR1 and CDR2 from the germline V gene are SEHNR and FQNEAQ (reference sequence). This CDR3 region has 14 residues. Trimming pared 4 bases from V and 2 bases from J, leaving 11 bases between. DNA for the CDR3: TGTGCCAGCAGCTGGGACGGATACAACACTGAAGCTTTCTTT. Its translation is CASSWDGYNTEAFF.

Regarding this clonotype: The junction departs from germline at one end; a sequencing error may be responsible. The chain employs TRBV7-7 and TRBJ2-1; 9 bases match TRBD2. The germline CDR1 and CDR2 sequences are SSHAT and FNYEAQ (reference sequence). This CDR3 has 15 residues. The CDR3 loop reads CASSLLAGSYNEQFF. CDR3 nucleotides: TGTGCTAGCAGCTTACTAGCGGGCTCCTACAATGAGCAGTTCTTC.

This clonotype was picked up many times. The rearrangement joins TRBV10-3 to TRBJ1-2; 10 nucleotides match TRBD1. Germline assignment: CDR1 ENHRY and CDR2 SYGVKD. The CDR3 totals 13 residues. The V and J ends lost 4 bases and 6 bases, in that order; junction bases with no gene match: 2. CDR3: CAISGGTGDGYTF. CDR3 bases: TGTGCCATCAGTGGGGGGACAGGGGATGGCTACACCTTC.

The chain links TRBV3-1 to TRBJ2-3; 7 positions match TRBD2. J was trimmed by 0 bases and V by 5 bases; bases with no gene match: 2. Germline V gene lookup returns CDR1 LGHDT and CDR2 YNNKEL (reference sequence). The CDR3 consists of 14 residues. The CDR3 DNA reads TGTGCCAGCAGCGGGGACTACAGCACAGATACGCAGTATTTT. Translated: CASSGDYSTDTQYF.

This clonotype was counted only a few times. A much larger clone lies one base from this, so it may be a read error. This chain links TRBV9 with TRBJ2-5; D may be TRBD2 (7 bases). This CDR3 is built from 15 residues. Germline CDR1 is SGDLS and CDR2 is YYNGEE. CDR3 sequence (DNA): TGTGCCAGCAGCGGGGGGGGCGGGAACCAAGAGACCCCGTACTTC. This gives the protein CASSGGGGNQETPYF.

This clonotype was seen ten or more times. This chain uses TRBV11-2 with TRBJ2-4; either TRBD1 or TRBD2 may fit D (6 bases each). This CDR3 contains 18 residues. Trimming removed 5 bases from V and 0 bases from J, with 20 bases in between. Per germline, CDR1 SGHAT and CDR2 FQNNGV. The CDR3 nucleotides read TGTGCCAGCAGCAGTGTGTCGGGGGCGCAACTAGCCAAAAACATTCAGTACTTC. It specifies CASSSVSGAQLAKNIQYF. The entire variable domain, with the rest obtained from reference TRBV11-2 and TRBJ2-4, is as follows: EAGVAQSPRYKIIEKRQSVAFWCNPISGHATLYWYQQILGQGPKLLIQFQNNGVVDDSQLPKDRFSAERLKGVDSTLKIQPAKLEDSAVYLCASSSVSGAQLAKNIQYFGAGTRLSVL.

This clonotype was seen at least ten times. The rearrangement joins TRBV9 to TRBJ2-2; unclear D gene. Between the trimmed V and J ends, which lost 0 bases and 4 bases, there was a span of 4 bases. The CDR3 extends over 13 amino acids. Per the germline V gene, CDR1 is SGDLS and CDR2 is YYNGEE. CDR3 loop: CASSVEGTGELFF. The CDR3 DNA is TGTGCCAGCAGCGTAGAGGGCACCGGGGAGCTGTTTTTT.

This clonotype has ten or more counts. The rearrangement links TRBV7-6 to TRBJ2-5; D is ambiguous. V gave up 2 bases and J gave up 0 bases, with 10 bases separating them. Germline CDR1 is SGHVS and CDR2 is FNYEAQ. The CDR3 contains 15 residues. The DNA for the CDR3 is TGTGCCAGCAGCTTATCGATCTACAACCAAGAGACCCAGTACTTC. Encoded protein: CASSLSIYNQETQYF.